These 5 T cell receptor beta chains were all obtained from the same sample, sequenced in a study of cytomegalovirus exposure and HLA in healthy donors. The PCR used 60 Vbeta and 13 Jbeta primers. Data came from immunoSEQ multiplex PCR; TCRdb stores just in-frame clones and leaves some out. The data contain under 150,000 clones, around 77% of them singletons. Sequencing was performed on PBMCs. The receptor set was obtained from a man in his forties or fifties in good health and CMV-seronegative.

CDR3 region: CSVVSASYYGYTF. CDR3 nucleotides: TGCAGCGTTGTCAGCGCGTCCTACTATGGCTACACCTTC. V usage is TRBV29-1 and J usage is TRBJ1-2; no clear D gene. Germline V gene sequence: CDR1 SQVTM, CDR2 ANQGSEA. This CDR3 has 13 amino acids. Trimming pared 4 bases from V and 3 bases from J, leaving 12 bases between.

The chain carries TRBV28 and TRBJ2-1; 10 positions match TRBD2. The ends lost 3 bases at V and 4 bases at J; junction bases unmatched: 18. The CDR3 consists of 20 residues. CDR1 and CDR2 from the germline V gene are MDHEN and SYDVKM. The CDR3 DNA is TGTGCCAGCAGTTTCCTTTTCTGGGACGAGGCTAGCGGGAGTTACAATGAGCAGTTCTTC. Translating gives CASSFLFWDEASGSYNEQFF. The full variable domain, with the rest looked up from reference TRBV28 and TRBJ2-1, is DVKVTQSSRYLVKRTGEKVFLECVQDMDHENMFWYRQDPGLGLRLIYFSYDVKMKEKGDIPEGYSVSREKKERFSLILESASTNQTSMYLCASSFLFWDEASGSYNEQFFGPGTRLTVL.

This rearrangement joins TRBV5-1 to TRBJ2-7, with TRBD1 matching over 10 bases. V lost 4 bases to trimming and J lost 4 bases; unmatched junction nucleotides: 8. This CDR3 has 15 residues. Per germline, CDR1 SGHRS and CDR2 YFSETQ. This chain's CDR3 is CASSLAGTGVYEQYF. CDR3 sequence (DNA): TGCGCCAGCAGCCTGGCTGGGACAGGGGTTTACGAGCAGTACTTC.

V usage is TRBV29-1 and J usage is TRBJ1-2; D possibly corresponds to TRBD1 (5 bases). V was shortened by 5 bases and J by 8 bases, with 21 bases between the two germline ends. CDR1 and CDR2 from the germline V gene are SQVTM and ANQGSEA. The CDR3 length is 14 residues. The CDR3 DNA follows: TGCAGCGTTCACTCGAACGGGGGTTCGGAAGGCTACACCTTC. This encodes CSVHSNGGSEGYTF.

This sequence joins TRBV5-4 and TRBJ2-5; a weak D match, TRBD2 (6 bases). This CDR3 spans 15 amino acids. The germline gives CDR1 SGHNT, CDR2 YYREEE (reference sequence). With 6 bases removed from V and 2 bases from J, the gap between germline ends came to 17 bases. CDR3 DNA sequence: TGTGCCAGCAACTCGCGGGACGGGAATCAAGAGACCCAGTACTTC. This gives the protein CASNSRDGNQETQYF.